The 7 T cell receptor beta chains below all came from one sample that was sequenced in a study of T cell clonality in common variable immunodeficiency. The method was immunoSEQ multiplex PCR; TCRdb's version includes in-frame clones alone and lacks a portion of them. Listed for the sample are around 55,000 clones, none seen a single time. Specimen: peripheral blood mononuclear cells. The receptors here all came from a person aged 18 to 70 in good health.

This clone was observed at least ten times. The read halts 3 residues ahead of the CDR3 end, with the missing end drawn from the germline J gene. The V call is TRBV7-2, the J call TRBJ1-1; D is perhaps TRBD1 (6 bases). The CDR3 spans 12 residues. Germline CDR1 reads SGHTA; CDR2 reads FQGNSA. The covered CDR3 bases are TGTGCCAGCAGCTTAGCGCAGGGGGAA. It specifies CASSLAQGE. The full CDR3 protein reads CASSLAQGEAFF.

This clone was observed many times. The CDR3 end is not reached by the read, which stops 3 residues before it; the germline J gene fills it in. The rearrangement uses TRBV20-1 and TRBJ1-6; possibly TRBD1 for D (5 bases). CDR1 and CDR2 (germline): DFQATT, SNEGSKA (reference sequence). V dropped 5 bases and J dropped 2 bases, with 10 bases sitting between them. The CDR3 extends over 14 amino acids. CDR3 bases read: TGCAGTGCTGCAGGGAGTACCTATAATTCACCC. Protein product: CSAAGSTYNSP. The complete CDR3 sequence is CSAAGSTYNSPLHF.

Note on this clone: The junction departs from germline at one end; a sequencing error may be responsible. The CDR3 sequence: CATSGRGNLNTEAFF. CDR3 DNA (partial): TGTGCCACCAGCGGAAGGGGGAATCTGAACACTGAA. The chain carries TRBV7-9 and TRBJ1-1; D perhaps matches TRBD1 (6 bases). The read ends 3 residues early relative to the CDR3; the germline J gene fills the gap. Germline lookup yields CDR1 SEHNR and CDR2 FQNEAQ (reference sequence). The CDR3 sequence is 15 residues long.

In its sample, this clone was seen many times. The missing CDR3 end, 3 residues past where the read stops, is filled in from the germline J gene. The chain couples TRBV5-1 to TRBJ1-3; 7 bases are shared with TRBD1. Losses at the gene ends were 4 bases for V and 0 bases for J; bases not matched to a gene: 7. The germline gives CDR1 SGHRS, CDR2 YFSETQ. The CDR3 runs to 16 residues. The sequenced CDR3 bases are TGCGCCAGCAGCCCTTTGACAGGGTCCTCTGGAAACACC. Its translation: CASSPLTGSSGNT. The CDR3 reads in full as CASSPLTGSSGNTIYF.

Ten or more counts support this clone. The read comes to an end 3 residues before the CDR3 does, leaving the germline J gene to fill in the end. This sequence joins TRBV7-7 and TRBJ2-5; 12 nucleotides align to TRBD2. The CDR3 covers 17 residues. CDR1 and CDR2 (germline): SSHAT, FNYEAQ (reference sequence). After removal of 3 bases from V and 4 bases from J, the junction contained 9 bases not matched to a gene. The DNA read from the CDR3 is TGTGCCAGCAGCTTGAGACTAGCGGGGGCCGTTAGAGAGACC. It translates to CASSLRLAGAVRET. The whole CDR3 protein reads CASSLRLAGAVRETQYF.

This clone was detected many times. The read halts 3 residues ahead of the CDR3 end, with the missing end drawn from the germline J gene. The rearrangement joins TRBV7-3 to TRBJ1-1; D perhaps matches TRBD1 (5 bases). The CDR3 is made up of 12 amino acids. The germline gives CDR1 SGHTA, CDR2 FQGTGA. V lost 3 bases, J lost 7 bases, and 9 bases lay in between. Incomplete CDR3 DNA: TGTGCCAGCAGCTTCTTAGACAGTGAA. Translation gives CASSFLDSE. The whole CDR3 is CASSFLDSEAFF.

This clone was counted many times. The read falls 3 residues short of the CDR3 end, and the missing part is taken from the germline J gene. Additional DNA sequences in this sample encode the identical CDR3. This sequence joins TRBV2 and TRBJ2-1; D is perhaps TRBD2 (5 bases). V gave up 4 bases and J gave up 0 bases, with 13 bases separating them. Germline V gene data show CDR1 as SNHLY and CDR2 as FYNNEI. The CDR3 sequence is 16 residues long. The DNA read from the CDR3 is TGTGCCAGCAGTGTAGAGGGCGCGAGCTCCTACAATGAG. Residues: CASSVEGASSYNE. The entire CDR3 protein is CASSVEGASSYNEQFF.